Presented here are 25 T cell receptor beta chains from one specimen sequenced in a study of CD8 T cells in ankylosing spondylitis. A single record per CDR3 protein comes from TCRdb applying MiXCR to the 5' RACE reads. The sample contains some 100,000 distinct CDR3 sequences, roughly 8.3% of which appear only once. Sequencing was carried out using blood, either unsorted or a sorted T cell fraction (not recorded which). The receptors derive from a male donor with ankylosing spondylitis or in good health (not recorded which).

This clonotype was observed at least ten times. The rearrangement uses TRBV12-3 or TRBV12-4 and TRBJ1-3; D call uncertain. The CDR3 loop spans 14 amino acids. V was cut by 2 bases and J by 2 bases, with 7 bases left in between. The CDR3 DNA is TGTGCCAGCAGTTTAAACCAGGCTGGAAACACCATATATTTT. This codes for CASSLNQAGNTIYF.

The chain carries TRBV6-1 and TRBJ2-7; unclear D gene. This CDR3 region has 13 residues. Germline V gives CDR1 MNHNS, CDR2 SASEGT. V lost 5 bases to trimming and J lost 4 bases, with 12 bases between them. The CDR3 protein is CASSKPNRYEQYF. CDR3 bases: TGTGCCAGCAGTAAACCCAACCGGTACGAGCAGTACTTC.

Many counts were recorded for this clonotype. V gene TRBV2 combines with J gene TRBJ2-3; weak D call: TRBD1 (5 bases). V dropped 1 base and J dropped 4 bases, with 12 bases sitting between them. CDR3 length: 15 residues. Looked up from germline, CDR1 is SNHLY and CDR2 is FYNNEI. CDR3 amino acids: CASSEGSRVADTQYF. The CDR3 nucleotides read TGTGCCAGCAGTGAAGGGAGCAGGGTCGCAGATACGCAGTATTTT. Variable domain in full (rest from reference TRBV2 and TRBJ2-3): EPEVTQTPSHQVTQMGQEVILRCVPISNHLYFYWYRQILGQKVEFLVSFYNNEISEKSEIFDDQFSVERPDGSNFTLKIRSTKLEDSAMYFCASSEGSRVADTQYFGPGTRLTVL.

This clonotype showed up many times. CDR3 protein: CASGLGQTPLDNEQFF. CDR3 coding DNA: TGTGCTAGTGGTTTAGGTCAGACTCCCTTGGACAATGAGCAGTTCTTC. This chain uses TRBV12-5 with TRBJ2-1; D is ambiguous. The CDR3 loop spans 16 amino acids. Germline assignment: CDR1 LGHNT and CDR2 FRNRAP. V lost 3 bases and J lost 5, with 17 bases in between. The variable domain in full, completed from reference TRBV12-5 and TRBJ2-1, reads DARVTQTPRHKVTEMGQEVTMRCQPILGHNTVFWYRQTMMQGLELLAYFRNRAPLDDSGMPKDRFSAEMPDATLATLKIQPSEPRDSAVYFCASGLGQTPLDNEQFFGPGTRLTVL.

This clonotype was seen at least ten times. V usage is TRBV9 and J usage is TRBJ2-1; D is possibly TRBD1 (6 bases). CDR3 length equals 13 residues. Germline V lookup: CDR1 SGDLS, CDR2 YYNGEE. V shed 4 bases and J shed 4 bases, with 9 bases lying between them. The CDR3 DNA sequence: TGTGCCAGCAGCACCGGGACATACAATGAGCAGTTCTTC. This encodes CASSTGTYNEQFF.

The table lists this clonotype with many counts. This chain connects TRBV10-3 to TRBJ1-2; TRBD1 agrees at 9 bases. The V segment lost 10 bases and the J segment 1 base; nucleotides outside the gene matches: 4. CDR3 length: 13 amino acids. Per germline, CDR1 ENHRY and CDR2 SYGVKD. The DNA of the CDR3 is TGTGCCACCCGGACAGGGGTTAACTATGGCTACACCTTC. It translates to CATRTGVNYGYTF.

This clonotype was counted many times. The CDR3 DNA is TGTGCCAGCAGTTACACCAGGGCCGGGGAGCTGTTTTTT. This encodes CASSYTRAGELFF. The chain is built from TRBV6-2 or TRBV6-3 and TRBJ2-2; tentative D call: TRBD1 (5 bases). Germline CDR1 and CDR2: MNHEY and SVGEGT. The length of the CDR3 is 13 residues. V shed 2 bases and J shed 6 bases, with 7 bases lying between them.

This sequence joins TRBV5-1 and TRBJ1-2; weak D call: TRBD1 (6 bases). From germline, CDR1 is SGHRS and CDR2 YFSETQ. The CDR3 covers 14 residues. Deletions cut 0 bases from V and 4 bases from J, with 10 bases between. The CDR3 DNA is TGCGCCAGCAGCTTGGTGACAGGAGGCTATGGCTACACCTTC. Amino acid sequence: CASSLVTGGYGYTF.

This rearrangement joins TRBV4-3 to TRBJ2-1; D is tentatively TRBD1 or TRBD2 (6 bases each). The CDR3 has 17 amino acids. Germline CDR1 is LGHNA and CDR2 is YSLEER. V shed 1 base and J shed 2 bases, with 15 bases lying between them. CDR3 sequence reads: CASSQAAGWGPYNEQFF. The CDR3 DNA reads TGCGCCAGCAGCCAAGCGGCGGGGTGGGGGCCCTACAATGAGCAGTTCTTC.

This clonotype was detected ten times or more. The rearrangement joins TRBV5-1 to TRBJ2-2; no clear D gene. The CDR3 consists of 15 residues. Between the trimmed V and J ends, which lost 0 bases and 0 bases, there was a span of 6 bases. CDR1 is SGHRS and CDR2 is YFSETQ in the germline V gene. The CDR3 spells CASSLDQPNTGELFF. CDR3 nucleotides: TGCGCCAGCAGCTTGGACCAGCCGAACACCGGGGAGCTGTTTTTT.

Ten or more counts support this clonotype. The CDR3 coding sequence is TGCGCCAGCAGCAGTCAGGGCTCCTACAATGAGCAGTTCTTC. It yields the protein CASSSQGSYNEQFF. This chain joins TRBV5-1 and TRBJ2-1, with a tentative D call TRBD1 (5 bases). The CDR3 has 14 residues. Germline-derived CDR1 and CDR2 are SGHRS and YFSETQ. Trimming removed 4 bases from V and 0 bases from J, with 8 bases in between.

A remark on this clonotype: This clone may be a read error of a much larger clone one base away. V and J are TRBV27 and TRBJ1-6; TRBD1 aligns across 8 bases. Trimming at V came to 1 base and at J to 10 bases, leaving 9 bases not matched to a gene. This CDR3 has 16 residues. CDR1 is MNHEY and CDR2 is SMNVEV in the germline V gene (reference sequence). CDR3 loop: CASSLLGDRLDSPLHF. The CDR3 coding sequence is TGTGCCAGCAGTTTATTAGGGGACAGGTTAGACTCACCCCTCCACTTT.

The gene calls are TRBV20-1 and TRBJ1-1; D is unclear. Germline V gives CDR1 DFQATT, CDR2 SNEGSKA (reference sequence). Deletions cut 6 bases from V and 0 bases from J, with 11 bases between. CDR3 length: 13 residues. CDR3 in amino acids: CSAQKEMNTEAFF. In DNA form, the CDR3 reads TGCAGTGCGCAAAAAGAGATGAACACTGAAGCTTTCTTT.

The J gene is TRBJ1-3, the V gene TRBV18; D remains unclear. CDR3 size: 17 residues. Germline CDR1 reads KGHSH; CDR2 reads LQKENI. V was clipped by 4 bases and J by 0 bases, with 16 bases between them. This chain's CDR3 is CASSLTSDLRSGNTIYF. DNA for the CDR3: TGTGCCAGCTCACTTACCTCGGATCTGCGCTCTGGAAACACCATATATTTT.

This clonotype was detected ten times or more. The V call is TRBV15, the J call TRBJ2-2; 8 nucleotides align to TRBD1. CDR3 size: 16 residues. V lost 0 bases to trimming and J lost 7 bases; unmatched junction nucleotides: 7. Germline V gene data show CDR1 as LNHNV and CDR2 as YYDKDF (reference sequence). The CDR3 coding sequence is TGTGCCACCAGCAGAGATGGGACAGGTCGAGACGGGGAGCTGTTTTTT. This sequence encodes CATSRDGTGRDGELFF.

This clonotype was recorded many times. The V and J genes are TRBV6-1 and TRBJ2-7; D assignment may be TRBD1 or TRBD2 (5 bases each). The CDR3 totals 15 residues. V was trimmed by 2 bases and J by 0 bases, leaving 11 bases between them. The germline gives CDR1 MNHNS, CDR2 SASEGT. The CDR3 region is CASSELDGASYEQYF. The CDR3 bases are TGTGCCAGCAGTGAACTGGACGGGGCCTCCTACGAGCAGTACTTC.

This clonotype was seen at least ten times. This rearrangement joins TRBV5-6 to TRBJ1-2, with TRBD1 identical over 9 bases. V dropped 3 bases and J dropped 4; count of bases not matched to a gene: 4. The CDR3 length is 14 residues. Germline CDR1 reads SGHDT; CDR2 reads YYEEEE. CDR3 nucleotide sequence: TGTGCCAGCAGCTCACGGACAGGGGTCTATGGCTACACCTTC. It specifies CASSSRTGVYGYTF.

This clonotype was picked up many times. The V call is TRBV4-3, the J call TRBJ2-2; 8 bases fit TRBD2. This CDR3 contains 15 residues. The germline V gene has CDR1 LGHNA and CDR2 YSLEER. Trimming removed 4 bases from V and 3 bases from J; junction bases left unmatched: 4. The CDR3 bases are TGCGCCAGCAGCCCGGGGGGGGCGGACACCGGGGAGCTGTTTTTT. It codes for CASSPGGADTGELFF.

This clonotype was counted many times. J is TRBJ1-1 and V is TRBV25-1; possibly TRBD1 for D (6 bases). Germline CDR1 reads MGHDK; CDR2 reads SYGVNS. The V end was cut by 4 bases, the J end by 4 bases, with 10 bases between. This CDR3 is built from 13 residues. CDR3 amino acids: CASSGPQGTEAFF. The CDR3 DNA follows: TGTGCCAGCAGTGGACCACAGGGCACTGAAGCTTTCTTT.

This clonotype was counted at least ten times. CDR3 DNA: TGTGCCAGCTCGCGGATACTGGATACGCAGTATTTT. Protein: CASSRILDTQYF. The rearrangement links TRBV18 to TRBJ2-3; D remains ambiguous. The V and J ends lost 6 bases and 6 bases respectively, with 10 bases between them. Looked up from germline, CDR1 is KGHSH and CDR2 is LQKENI. The CDR3 runs 12 residues.

This clonotype was seen at least ten times. The chain joins TRBV6-2 or TRBV6-3 to TRBJ2-1, with a possible D match to TRBD2 (6 bases). The CDR3 spans 15 residues. V was trimmed by 4 bases and J by 4 bases, leaving 14 bases between them. Germline-derived CDR1 and CDR2 are MNHEY and SVGEGT. The CDR3 DNA follows: TGTGCCAGCAGTTCCGTCGGGAGTAATTACAATGAGCAGTTCTTC. This sequence encodes CASSSVGSNYNEQFF.

This clonotype was found many times. The chain carries TRBV9 and TRBJ2-2; 8 nucleotides agree with TRBD1. CDR3 length: 16 amino acids. The junction had 4 bases not matched to a gene; V was cut back by 3 bases and J by 0 bases. Germline assignment: CDR1 SGDLS and CDR2 YYNGEE. CDR3 nucleotide sequence: TGTGCCAGCAGCGACCGGGACAGGTCGAACACCGGGGAGCTGTTTTTT. Translation gives CASSDRDRSNTGELFF.

This clonotype showed up many times. The V call is TRBV9, the J call TRBJ2-7; 9 bases are a match to TRBD2. From germline, CDR1 is SGDLS and CDR2 YYNGEE. The CDR3 is made up of 14 amino acids. The V and J ends lost 3 bases and 2 bases, in that order; junction bases with no gene match: 3. CDR3 DNA sequence: TGTGCCAGCAGCGCCTCTAGCGGGGCCTACGAGCAGTACTTC. Translation gives CASSASSGAYEQYF.

This clonotype has a count of ten or more. The chain employs TRBV10-3 and TRBJ1-1; D is unclear. CDR1 and CDR2 (germline): ENHRY, SYGVKD. V was pared by 6 bases and J by 1 base, with 15 bases between. The CDR3 covers 15 residues. In DNA form, the CDR3 reads TGTGCCATCAGCGAAGGGAGAAACGGGAACACTGAAGCTTTCTTT. It codes for CAISEGRNGNTEAFF.

This clonotype was observed at least ten times. The rearrangement links TRBV10-3 to TRBJ2-1; TRBD1 matches at 9 bases. CDR1 is ENHRY and CDR2 is SYGVKD in the germline V gene. J gave up 8 bases and V 6 bases, and 11 bases lay outside the gene matches. The CDR3 runs 15 residues. CDR3 bases: TGTGCCATCAGGAACCCGGGACAGGGATATGATGAGCAGTTCTTC. Protein product: CAIRNPGQGYDEQFF.